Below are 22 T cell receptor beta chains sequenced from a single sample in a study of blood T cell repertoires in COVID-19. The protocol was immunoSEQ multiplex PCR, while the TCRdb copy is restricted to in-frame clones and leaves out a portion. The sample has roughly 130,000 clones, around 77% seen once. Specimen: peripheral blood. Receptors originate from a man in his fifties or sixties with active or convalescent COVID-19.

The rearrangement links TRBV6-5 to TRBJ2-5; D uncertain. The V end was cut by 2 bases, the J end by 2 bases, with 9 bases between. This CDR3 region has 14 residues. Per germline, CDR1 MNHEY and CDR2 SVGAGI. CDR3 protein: CASSYGTDQETQYF. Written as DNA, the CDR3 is TGTGCCAGCAGTTACGGTACAGATCAAGAGACCCAGTACTTC.

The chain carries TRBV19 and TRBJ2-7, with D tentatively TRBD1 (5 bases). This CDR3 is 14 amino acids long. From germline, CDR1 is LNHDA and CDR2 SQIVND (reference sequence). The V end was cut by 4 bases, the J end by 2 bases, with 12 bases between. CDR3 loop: CASSRNTGTYEQYF. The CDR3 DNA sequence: TGTGCCAGTAGTAGGAACACAGGAACCTACGAGCAGTACTTC.

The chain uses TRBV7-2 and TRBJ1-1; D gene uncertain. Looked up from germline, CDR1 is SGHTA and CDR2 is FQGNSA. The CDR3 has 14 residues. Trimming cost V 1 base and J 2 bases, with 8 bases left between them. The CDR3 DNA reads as TGTGCCAGCAGCTTAGATGGAGATAACACTGAAGCTTTCTTT. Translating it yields CASSLDGDNTEAFF.

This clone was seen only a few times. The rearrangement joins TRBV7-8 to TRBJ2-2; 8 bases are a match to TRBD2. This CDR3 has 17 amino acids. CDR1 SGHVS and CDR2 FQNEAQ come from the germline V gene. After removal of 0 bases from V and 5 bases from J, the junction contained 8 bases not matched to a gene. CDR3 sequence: CASSLAGAGGRTGELFF. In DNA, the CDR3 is TGTGCCAGCAGCTTAGCAGGGGCGGGAGGACGTACCGGGGAGCTGTTTTTT.

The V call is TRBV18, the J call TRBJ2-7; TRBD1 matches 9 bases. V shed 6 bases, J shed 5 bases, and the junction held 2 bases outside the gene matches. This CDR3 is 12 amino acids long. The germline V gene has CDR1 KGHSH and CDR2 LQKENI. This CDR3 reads CASSRTGDEQYF. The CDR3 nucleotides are TGTGCCAGCTCCCGGACAGGGGACGAGCAGTACTTC.

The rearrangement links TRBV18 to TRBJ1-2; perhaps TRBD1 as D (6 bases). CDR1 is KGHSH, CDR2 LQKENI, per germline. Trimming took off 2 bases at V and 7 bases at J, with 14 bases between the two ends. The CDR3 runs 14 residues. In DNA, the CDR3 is TGTGCCAGCTCACCAGATGACAGGAGGACTGGCTACACCTTC. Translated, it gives CASSPDDRRTGYTF.

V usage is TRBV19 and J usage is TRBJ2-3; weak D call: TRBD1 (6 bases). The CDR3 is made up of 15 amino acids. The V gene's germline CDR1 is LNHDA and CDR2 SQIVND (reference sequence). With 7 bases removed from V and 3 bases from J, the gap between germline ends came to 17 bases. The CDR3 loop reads CASKPLGGATDTQYF. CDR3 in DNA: TGTGCCAGTAAGCCCTTAGGGGGAGCGACAGATACGCAGTATTTT.

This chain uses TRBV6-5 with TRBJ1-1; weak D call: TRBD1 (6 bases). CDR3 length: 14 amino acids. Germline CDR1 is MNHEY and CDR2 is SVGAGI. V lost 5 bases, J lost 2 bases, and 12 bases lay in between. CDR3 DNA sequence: TGTGCCAGCAGTATTCAGGACAGCAACACTGAAGCTTTCTTT. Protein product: CASSIQDSNTEAFF.

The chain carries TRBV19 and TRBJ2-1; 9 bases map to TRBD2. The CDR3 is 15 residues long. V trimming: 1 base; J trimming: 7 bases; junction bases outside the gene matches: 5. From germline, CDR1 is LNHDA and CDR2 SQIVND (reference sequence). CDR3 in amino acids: CASSIVAGVQNEQFF. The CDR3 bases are TGTGCCAGTAGTATAGTAGCGGGAGTTCAAAATGAGCAGTTCTTC.

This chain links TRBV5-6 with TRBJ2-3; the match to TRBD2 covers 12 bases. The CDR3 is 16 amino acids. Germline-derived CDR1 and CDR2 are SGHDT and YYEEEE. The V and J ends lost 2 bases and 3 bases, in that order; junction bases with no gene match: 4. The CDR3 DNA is TGTGCCAGCAGCTTTGGACTAGCGGGGATTACAGATACGCAGTATTTT. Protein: CASSFGLAGITDTQYF.

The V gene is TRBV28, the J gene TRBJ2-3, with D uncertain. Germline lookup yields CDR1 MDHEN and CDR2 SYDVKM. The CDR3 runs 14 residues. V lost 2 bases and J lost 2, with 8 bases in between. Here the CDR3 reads CASSLLADTDTQYF. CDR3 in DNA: TGTGCCAGCAGTTTACTGGCAGACACAGATACGCAGTATTTT.

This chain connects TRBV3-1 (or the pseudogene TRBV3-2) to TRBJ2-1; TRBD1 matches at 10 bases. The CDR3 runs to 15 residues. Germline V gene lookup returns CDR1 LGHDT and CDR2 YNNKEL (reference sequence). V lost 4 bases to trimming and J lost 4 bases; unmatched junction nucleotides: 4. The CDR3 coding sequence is TGTGCCAGCAGCCCCGGGACAGGGGCTTACAATGAGCAGTTCTTC. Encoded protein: CASSPGTGAYNEQFF.

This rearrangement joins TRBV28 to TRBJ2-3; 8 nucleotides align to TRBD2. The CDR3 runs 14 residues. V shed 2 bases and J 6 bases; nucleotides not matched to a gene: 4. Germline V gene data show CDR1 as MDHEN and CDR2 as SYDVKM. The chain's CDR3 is CASSLLSGGDTQYF. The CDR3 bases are TGTGCCAGCAGTTTACTCTCGGGGGGGGATACGCAGTATTTT.

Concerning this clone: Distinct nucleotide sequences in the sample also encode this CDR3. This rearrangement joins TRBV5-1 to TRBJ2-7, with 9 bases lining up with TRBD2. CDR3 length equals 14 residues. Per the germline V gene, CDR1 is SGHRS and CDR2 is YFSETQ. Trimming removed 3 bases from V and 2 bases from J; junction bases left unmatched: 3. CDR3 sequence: CASSSTSGTYEQYF. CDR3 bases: TGCGCCAGCAGCTCGACTAGCGGAACCTACGAGCAGTACTTC.

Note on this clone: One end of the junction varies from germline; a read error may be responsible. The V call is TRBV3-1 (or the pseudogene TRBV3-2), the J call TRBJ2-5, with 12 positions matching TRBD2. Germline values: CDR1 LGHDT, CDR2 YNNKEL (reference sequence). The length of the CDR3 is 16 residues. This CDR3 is CASSPRLAGDGETQYF. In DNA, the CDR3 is TGTGCCAGCAGCCCCCGACTAGCGGGAGATGGAGAGACCCAATACTTC.

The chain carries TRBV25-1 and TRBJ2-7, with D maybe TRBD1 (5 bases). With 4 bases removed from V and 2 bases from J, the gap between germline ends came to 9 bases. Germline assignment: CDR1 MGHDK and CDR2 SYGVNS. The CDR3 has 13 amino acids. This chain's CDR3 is CASSGRQTYEQYF. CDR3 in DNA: TGTGCCAGCAGTGGTAGACAGACCTACGAGCAGTACTTC.

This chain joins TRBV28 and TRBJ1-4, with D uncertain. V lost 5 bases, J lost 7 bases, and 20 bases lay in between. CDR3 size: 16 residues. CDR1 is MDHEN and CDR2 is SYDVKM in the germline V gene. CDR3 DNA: TGTGCCAGCAGTCCCCTCGGGGAGCGGTCGAGTGAAAAACTGTTTTTT. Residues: CASSPLGERSSEKLFF.

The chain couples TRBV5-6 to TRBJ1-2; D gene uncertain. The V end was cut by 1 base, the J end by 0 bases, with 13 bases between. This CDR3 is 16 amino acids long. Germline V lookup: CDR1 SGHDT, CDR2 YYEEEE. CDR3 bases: TGTGCCAGCAGCTTGTGGGAGACTATTGCTAACTATGGCTACACCTTC. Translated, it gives CASSLWETIANYGYTF. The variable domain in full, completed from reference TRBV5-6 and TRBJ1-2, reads DAGVTQSPTHLIKTRGQQVTLRCSPKSGHDTVSWYQQALGQGPQFIFQYYEEEERQRGNFPDRFSGHQFPNYSSELNVNALLLGDSALYLCASSLWETIANYGYTFGSGTRLTVV.

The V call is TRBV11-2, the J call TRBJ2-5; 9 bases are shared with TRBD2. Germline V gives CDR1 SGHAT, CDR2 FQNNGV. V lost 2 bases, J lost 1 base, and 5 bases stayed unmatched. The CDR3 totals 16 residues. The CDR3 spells CASSLITAGGQETQYF. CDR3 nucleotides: TGTGCCAGCAGCTTAATTACAGCGGGAGGCCAAGAGACCCAGTACTTC.

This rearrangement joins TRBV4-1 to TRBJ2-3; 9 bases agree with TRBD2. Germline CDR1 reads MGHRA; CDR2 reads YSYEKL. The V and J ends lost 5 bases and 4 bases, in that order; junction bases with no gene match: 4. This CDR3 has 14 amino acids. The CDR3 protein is CASSAGGPPDTQYF. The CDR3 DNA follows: TGCGCCAGCAGCGCGGGAGGGCCCCCAGATACGCAGTATTTT.

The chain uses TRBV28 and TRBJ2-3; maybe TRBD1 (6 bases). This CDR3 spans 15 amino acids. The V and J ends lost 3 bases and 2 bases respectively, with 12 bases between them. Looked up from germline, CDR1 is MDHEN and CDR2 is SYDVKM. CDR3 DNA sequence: TGTGCCAGCAGTTTCTCCGACAGGAACACAGATACGCAGTATTTT. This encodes CASSFSDRNTDTQYF.

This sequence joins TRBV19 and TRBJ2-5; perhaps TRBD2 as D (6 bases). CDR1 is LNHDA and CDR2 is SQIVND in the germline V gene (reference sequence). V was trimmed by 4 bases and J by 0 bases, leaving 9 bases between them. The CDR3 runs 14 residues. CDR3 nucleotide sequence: TGTGCCAGTAGTAGGGGGGTCCACCAAGAGACCCAGTACTTC. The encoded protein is CASSRGVHQETQYF.